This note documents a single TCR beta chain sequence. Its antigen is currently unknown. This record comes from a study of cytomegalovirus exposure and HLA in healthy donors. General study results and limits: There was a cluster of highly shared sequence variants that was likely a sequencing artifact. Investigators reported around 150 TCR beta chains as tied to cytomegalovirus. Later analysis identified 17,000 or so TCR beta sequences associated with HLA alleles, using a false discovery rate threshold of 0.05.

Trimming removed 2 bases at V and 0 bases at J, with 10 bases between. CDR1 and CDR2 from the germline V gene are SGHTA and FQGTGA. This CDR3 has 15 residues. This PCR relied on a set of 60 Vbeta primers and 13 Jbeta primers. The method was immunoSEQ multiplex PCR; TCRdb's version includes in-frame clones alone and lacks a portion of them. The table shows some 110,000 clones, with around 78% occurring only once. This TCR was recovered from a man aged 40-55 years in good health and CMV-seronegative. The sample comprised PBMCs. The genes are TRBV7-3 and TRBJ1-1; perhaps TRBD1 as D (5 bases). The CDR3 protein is CASSLVAGMNTEAFF. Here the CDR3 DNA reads TGTGCCAGCAGCTTAGTTGCAGGGATGAACACTGAAGCTTTCTTT. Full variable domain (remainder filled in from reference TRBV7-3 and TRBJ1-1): GAGVSQTPSNKVTEKGKYVELRCDPISGHTALYWYRQSLGQGPEFLIYFQGTGAADDSGLPNDRFFAVRPEGSVSTLKIQRTERGDSAVYLCASSLVAGMNTEAFFGQGTRLTVV.